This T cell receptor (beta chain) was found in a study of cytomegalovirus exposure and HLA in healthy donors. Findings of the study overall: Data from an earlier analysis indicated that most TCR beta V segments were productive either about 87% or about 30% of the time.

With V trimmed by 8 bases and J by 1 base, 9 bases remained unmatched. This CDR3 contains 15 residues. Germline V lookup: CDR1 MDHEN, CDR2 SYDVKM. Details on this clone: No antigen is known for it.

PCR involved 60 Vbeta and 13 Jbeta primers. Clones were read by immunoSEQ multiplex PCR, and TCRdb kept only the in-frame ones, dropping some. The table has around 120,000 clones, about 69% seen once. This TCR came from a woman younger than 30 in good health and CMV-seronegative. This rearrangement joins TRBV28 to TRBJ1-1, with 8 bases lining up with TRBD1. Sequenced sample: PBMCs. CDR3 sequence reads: CASPRMGQENTEAFF. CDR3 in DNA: TGTGCCAGCCCTAGAATGGGACAGGAGAACACTGAAGCTTTCTTT.